The source of this TCR beta chain is a study of beta chain features in type 1 diabetes. Losses at the gene ends were 7 bases for V and 4 bases for J; bases not matched to a gene: 14. The CDR3 runs to 15 residues. CDR1 and CDR2 from the germline V gene are GTSNPN and SVGIG (reference sequence). Sequenced material consisted of expressed TCRB transcripts (all of the isolated RNA was reverse transcribed). Profiled with immunoSEQ multiplex PCR; TCRdb holds only in-frame clones, not every one. The sample shows 250,000 or so clones, around a quarter of them seen only once. This clone was seen a handful of times. It may be a read error: a sequence one base away is much more abundant.

This chain uses TRBV30 with TRBJ1-2; TRBD1 matches at 8 bases. Sample: central memory CD4+ T cells from blood. This clonotype originated in a man younger than 40 in good health. CDR3 in amino acids: CALARSGGNVYGYTF. The CDR3, as DNA: TGTGCCTTGGCTCGATCAGGGGGCAACGTCTATGGCTACACCTTC.